The 3 T cell receptor beta chains given below trace back to one sample, sequenced in a study of blood T cell repertoires in COVID-19. Sequenced by immunoSEQ multiplex PCR; TCRdb stores in-frame clones only, minus some. This sample yields 120,000 or so clones, of which around 83% are seen a single time; approximately 6.3% belongs to the top ten. Sequenced: peripheral blood. All receptors come from an elderly man with active or convalescent COVID-19.

The chain recombines TRBV4-3 with TRBJ2-2; TRBD2 might be the D (7 bases). Deletions cut 1 base from V and 8 bases from J, with 14 bases between. CDR1 is LGHNA and CDR2 is YSLEER in the germline V gene. The CDR3 has 15 amino acids. The CDR3 DNA is TGCGCCAGCAGCCAAGCCCGCGGGGGCGGAGGGGAGCTGTTTTTT. Protein: CASSQARGGGGELFF.

The V and J genes are TRBV7-8 and TRBJ1-6; 7 positions match TRBD1. Germline V gene sequence: CDR1 SGHVS, CDR2 FQNEAQ. This CDR3 has 13 amino acids. J lost 7 bases, V lost 4 bases, and 1 base had no gene match. DNA for the CDR3: TGTGCCAGCAGCTCGGGACAGAATTCACCCCTCCACTTT. Translating it yields CASSSGQNSPLHF.

The chain couples TRBV7-9 to TRBJ2-3; 11 positions match TRBD2. This CDR3 has 17 residues. From germline, CDR1 is SEHNR and CDR2 FQNEAQ (reference sequence). V trimming: 4 bases; J trimming: 6 bases; junction bases outside the gene matches: 12. Here the CDR3 reads CASSSTSGGFPRDTQYF. The CDR3 nucleotides are TGTGCCAGCAGCTCAACTAGCGGGGGATTTCCTAGGGATACGCAGTATTTT.